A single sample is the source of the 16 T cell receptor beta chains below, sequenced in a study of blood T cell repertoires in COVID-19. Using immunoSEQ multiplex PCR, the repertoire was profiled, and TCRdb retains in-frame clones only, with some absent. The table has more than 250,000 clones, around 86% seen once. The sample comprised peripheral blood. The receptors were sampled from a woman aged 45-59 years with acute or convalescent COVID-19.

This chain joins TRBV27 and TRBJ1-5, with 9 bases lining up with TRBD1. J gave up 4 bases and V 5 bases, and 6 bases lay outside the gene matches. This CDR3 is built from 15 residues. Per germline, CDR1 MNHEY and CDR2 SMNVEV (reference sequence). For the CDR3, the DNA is TGTGCCAGCAGTCGAAGGACAGGGGCGAATCAGCCCCAGCATTTT. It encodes CASSRRTGANQPQHF.

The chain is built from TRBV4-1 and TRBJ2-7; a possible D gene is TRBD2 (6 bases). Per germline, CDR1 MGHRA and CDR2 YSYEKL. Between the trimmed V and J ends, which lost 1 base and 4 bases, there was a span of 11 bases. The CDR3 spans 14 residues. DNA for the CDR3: TGCGCCAGCAGCCAAGCGGGACTCCTTTACGAGCAGTACTTC. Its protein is CASSQAGLLYEQYF.

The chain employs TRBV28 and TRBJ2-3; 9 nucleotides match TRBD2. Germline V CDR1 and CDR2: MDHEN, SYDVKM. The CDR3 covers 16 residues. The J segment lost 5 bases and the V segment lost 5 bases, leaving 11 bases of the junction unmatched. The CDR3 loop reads CASSPLAGAVRDTQYF. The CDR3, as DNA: TGTGCCAGCAGTCCGTTAGCGGGAGCGGTAAGAGATACGCAGTATTTT.

Written as DNA, the CDR3 is TGTGCCATCAGCGACCGACAGAAGTCCTATGGCTACACCTTC. Its translation is CAISDRQKSYGYTF. The chain employs TRBV10-3 and TRBJ1-2, with a tentative D call TRBD1 (5 bases). Germline V gene lookup returns CDR1 ENHRY and CDR2 SYGVKD. Deletions cut 6 bases from V and 4 bases from J, with 15 bases between. This CDR3 is 14 amino acids long.

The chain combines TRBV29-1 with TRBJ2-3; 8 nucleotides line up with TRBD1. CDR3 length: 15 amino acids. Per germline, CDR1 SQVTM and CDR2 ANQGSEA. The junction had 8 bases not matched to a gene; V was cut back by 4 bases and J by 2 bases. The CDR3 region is CSVARTGTVTDTQYF. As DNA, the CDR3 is TGCAGCGTTGCCAGGACAGGGACAGTCACAGATACGCAGTATTTT.

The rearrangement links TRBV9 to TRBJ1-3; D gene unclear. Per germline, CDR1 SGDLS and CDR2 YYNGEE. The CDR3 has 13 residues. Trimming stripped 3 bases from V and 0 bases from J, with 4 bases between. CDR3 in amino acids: CASSAISGNTIYF. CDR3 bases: TGTGCCAGCAGCGCCATCTCTGGAAACACCATATATTTT.

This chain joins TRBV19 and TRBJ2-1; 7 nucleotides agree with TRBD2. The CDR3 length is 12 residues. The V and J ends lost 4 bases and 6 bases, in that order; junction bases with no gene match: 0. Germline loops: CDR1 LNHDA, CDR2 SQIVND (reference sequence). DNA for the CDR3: TGTGCCAGTAGTAGGGAGGGCAATGAGCAGTTCTTC. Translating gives CASSREGNEQFF.

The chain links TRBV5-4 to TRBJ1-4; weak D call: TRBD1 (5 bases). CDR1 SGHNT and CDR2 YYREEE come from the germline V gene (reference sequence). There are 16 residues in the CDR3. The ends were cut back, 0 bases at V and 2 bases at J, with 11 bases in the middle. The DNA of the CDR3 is TGTGCCAGCAGCTTGGAACCCCAGGGTACTAATGAAAAACTGTTTTTT. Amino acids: CASSLEPQGTNEKLFF. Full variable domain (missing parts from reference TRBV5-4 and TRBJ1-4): ETGVTQSPTHLIKTRGQQVTLRCSSQSGHNTVSWYQQALGQGPQFIFQYYREEENGRGNFPPRFSGLQFPNYSSELNVNALELDDSALYLCASSLEPQGTNEKLFFGSGTQLSVL.

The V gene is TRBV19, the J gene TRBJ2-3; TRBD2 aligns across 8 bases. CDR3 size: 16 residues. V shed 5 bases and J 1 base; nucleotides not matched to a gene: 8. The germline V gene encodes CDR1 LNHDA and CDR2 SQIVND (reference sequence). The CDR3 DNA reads TGTGCCAGTAGTCCCCGGACTAGCCTGGGCACAGATACGCAGTATTTT. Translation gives CASSPRTSLGTDTQYF.

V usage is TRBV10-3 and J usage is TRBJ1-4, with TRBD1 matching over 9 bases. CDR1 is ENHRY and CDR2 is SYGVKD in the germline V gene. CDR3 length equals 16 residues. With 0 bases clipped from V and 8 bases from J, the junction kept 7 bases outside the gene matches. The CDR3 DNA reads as TGTGCCATCAGTGAGTCACAGGGGGCAGTTAAGGAAAAACTGTTTTTT. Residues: CAISESQGAVKEKLFF.

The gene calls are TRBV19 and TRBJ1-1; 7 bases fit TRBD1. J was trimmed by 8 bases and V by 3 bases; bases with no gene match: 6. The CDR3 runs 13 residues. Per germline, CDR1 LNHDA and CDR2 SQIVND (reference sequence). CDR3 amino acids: CASSMGAQGEAFF. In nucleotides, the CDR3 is TGTGCCAGTAGTATGGGTGCACAGGGGGAAGCTTTCTTT.

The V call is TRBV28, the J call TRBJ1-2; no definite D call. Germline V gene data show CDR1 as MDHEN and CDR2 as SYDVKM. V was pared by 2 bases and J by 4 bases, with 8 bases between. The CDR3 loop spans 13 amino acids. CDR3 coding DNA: TGTGCCAGCAGTTTACGCGGGCTCTATGGCTACACCTTC. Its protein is CASSLRGLYGYTF.

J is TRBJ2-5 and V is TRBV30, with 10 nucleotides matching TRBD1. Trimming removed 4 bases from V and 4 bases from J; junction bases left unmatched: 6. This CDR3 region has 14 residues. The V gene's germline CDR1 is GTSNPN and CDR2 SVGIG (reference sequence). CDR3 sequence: CAWNPDRGGETQYF. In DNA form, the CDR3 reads TGTGCCTGGAACCCGGACAGGGGGGGAGAGACCCAGTACTTC.

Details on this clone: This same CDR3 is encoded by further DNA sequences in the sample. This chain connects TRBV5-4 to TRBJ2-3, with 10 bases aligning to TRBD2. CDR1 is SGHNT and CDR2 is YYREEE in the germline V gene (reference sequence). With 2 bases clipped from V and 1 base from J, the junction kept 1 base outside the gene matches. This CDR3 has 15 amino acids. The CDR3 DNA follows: TGTGCCAGCAGCTTAGCGGGAGGGGGCACAGATACGCAGTATTTT. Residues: CASSLAGGGTDTQYF.

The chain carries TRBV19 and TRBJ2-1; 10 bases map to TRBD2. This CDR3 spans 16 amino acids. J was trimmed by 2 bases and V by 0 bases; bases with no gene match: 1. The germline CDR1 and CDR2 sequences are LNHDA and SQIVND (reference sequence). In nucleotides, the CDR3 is TGTGCCAGTAGTATAGAGCTAGCGGGGGCCTACAATGAGCAGTTCTTC. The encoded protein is CASSIELAGAYNEQFF. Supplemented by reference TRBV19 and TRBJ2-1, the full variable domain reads DGGITQSPKYLFRKEGQNVTLSCEQNLNHDAMYWYRQDPGQGLRLIYYSQIVNDFQKGDIAEGYSVSREKKESFPLTVTSAQKNPTAFYLCASSIELAGAYNEQFFGPGTRLTVL.

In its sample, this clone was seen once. CDR3 amino acids: CASSQKPGQNYEQYF. Written as DNA, the CDR3 is TGTGCCAGCAGCCAAAAACCGGGACAGAACTACGAGCAGTACTTC. V and J are TRBV7-2 and TRBJ2-7; TRBD1 agrees at 7 bases. V was clipped by 5 bases and J by 3 bases; unmatched bases: 10. Germline V gene sequence: CDR1 SGHTA, CDR2 FQGNSA. The CDR3 length is 15 residues.